Listed below are T cell receptor beta chains from one sample, sequenced in a study of blood T cell repertoires in COVID-19. Here immunoSEQ multiplex PCR was the method, and the copy in TCRdb shows in-frame clones only, minus some. This table has approximately 260,000 clones, around 87% appearing once. The sample comprised PBMCs or T cells enriched from blood (not recorded which). Receptor source: a woman between 35 and 50 years old with acute COVID-19. CDR3s include the opening cysteine and the closing phenylalanine or tryptophan. The D gene is left open where the match is weak. The listing skips clone size in some rows; elsewhere it reads once, few, many or a size class.

>TRBV5-6|TRBJ1-1|NA|NA
TGTGCCAGCAGCTTGGGAAATAGAATGAACACTGAAGCTTTCTTT
CASSLGNRMNTEAFF
>TRBV5-3|TRBJ2-7|NA|NA
TGTGCCAGAAAGGGGCGGGACTCCTACGAGCAGTACTTC
CARKGRDSYEQYF
>TRBV5-4|TRBJ2-7|TRBD2|NA
TGTGCCAGCAGCGTTGGACTAGCTGTCGGCTACGAGCAGTACTTC
CASSVGLAVGYEQYF
>TRBV10-3|TRBJ2-5|TRBD2|NA
TGTGCCATCAGTGATTTAGCGGGAGCCGGGGAGACCCAGTACTTC
CAISDLAGAGETQYF
>TRBV9|TRBJ2-2|NA|NA
TGTGCCAGCAGCGTAGCAACACACACCGGGGAGCTGTTTTTT
CASSVATHTGELFF
>TRBV3-1/TRBV3-2|TRBJ1-5|NA|NA
TGTGCCAGCAGCCCCACAGGATATAGCAATCAGCCCCAGCATTTT
CASSPTGYSNQPQHF
>TRBV3-1/TRBV3-2|TRBJ1-2|TRBD1|NA
TGTGCCAGCAGCCCGGGGACAGGCTATGGCTACACCTTC
CASSPGTGYGYTF
>TRBV29-1|TRBJ2-7|TRBD1|NA
TGCAGCGTTGAAGACCAGGGGGCTGCGGGGGAGCAGTACTTC
CSVEDQGAAGEQYF
>TRBV5-6|TRBJ1-2|NA|NA
TGTGCCAGCAGCTTAGGGGTTGGCTACACCTTC
CASSLGVGYTF
>TRBV11-3|TRBJ1-2|TRBD1|NA
TGTGCCAGCGACCGGGACAGGGGAGATGGCTACACCTTC
CASDRDRGDGYTF
>TRBV6-5|TRBJ2-5|TRBD1|few
TGTGCCAGCAGTTACCAAGACAGGGGAGAGACCCAGTACTTC
CASSYQDRGETQYF
>TRBV5-1|TRBJ2-1|TRBD2|NA
TGCGCCAGCAGCTTGGGTTCTAGCGGGAGGGCTGGTGAGCAGTTCTTC
CASSLGSSGRAGEQFF
>TRBV19|TRBJ2-1|TRBD2|once
TGTGCCAGTAGTATACGAGGACTAGCGGGAGAACTCGGCGATGAGCAGTTCTTC
CASSIRGLAGELGDEQFF
>TRBV10-3|TRBJ2-1|TRBD2|NA
TGTGCCATCAGTGATTTGGGGACTAGCGGGGTTAGGACCAATGAGCAGTTCTTC
CAISDLGTSGVRTNEQFF
>TRBV2|TRBJ1-1|TRBD1|NA
TGTGCCAGCCGCAAAGGACAGGACAAGAACACTGAAGCTTTCTTT
CASRKGQDKNTEAFF
>TRBV5-6|TRBJ2-7|NA|NA
TGTGCCAGCAGCTTCCGGCAGGGGAATGTGGTCGAGCAGTACTTC
CASSFRQGNVVEQYF
>TRBV24-1|TRBJ2-7|TRBD1|NA
TGTGCCACCAGTGACGGGACAGACTACGAGCAGTACTTC
CATSDGTDYEQYF
>TRBV28|TRBJ1-5|TRBD1|NA
TGTGCCAGCAGTGCGGCCAGGGGGATAGGCAATCAGCCCCAGCATTTT
CASSAARGIGNQPQHF
>TRBV27|TRBJ2-3|TRBD1|NA
TGTGCCAGCAGTTTGCACCTCCAGGGGGCCCCAGATACGCAGTATTTT
CASSLHLQGAPDTQYF
>TRBV10-3|TRBJ2-1|TRBD2|NA
TGTGCCATCAATGCGGGAGACCACAATGAGCAGTTCTTC
CAINAGDHNEQFF
>TRBV11-1|TRBJ2-1|TRBD2|NA
TGTGCCAGCAGCTTAGGTGGGACTAGCGGGCAGTTCTTC
CASSLGGTSGQFF
>TRBV18|TRBJ1-1|NA|NA
TGTGCCAGCTCACCACGACCGGGTGTCACTGAAGCTTTCTTT
CASSPRPGVTEAFF
>TRBV12-5|TRBJ2-3|NA|NA
TGTGCTAGTGGTTTGATAGGGGCCCAGAGCACAGATACGCAGTATTTT
CASGLIGAQSTDTQYF
>TRBV18|TRBJ1-5|TRBD1|NA
TGTGCCAGCTCACCACAGGGGGCGGGCAATCAGCCCCAGCATTTT
CASSPQGAGNQPQHF
>TRBV21-1|TRBJ2-1|NA|NA
TGTGCCAGCAGCAAAGACACCGGGACAAAGCAGTTCTTC
CASSKDTGTKQFF
>TRBV7-3|TRBJ2-2|NA|NA
TGTGCCAGCAGCTCCTTGAACACCGGGGAGCTGTTTTTT
CASSSLNTGELFF
>TRBV27|TRBJ1-4|NA|NA
TGTGCCAGCAGTTTGCAGGGAGGCGATGAAAAACTGTTTTTT
CASSLQGGDEKLFF
>TRBV9|TRBJ2-3|NA|NA
TGTGCCAGCAGCGTAACGGAGGGATTCACAGATACGCAGTATTTT
CASSVTEGFTDTQYF
>TRBV12-3/TRBV12-4|TRBJ2-1|NA|NA
TGTGCCAGCAGTTTTTATAACAATGAGCAGTTCTTC
CASSFYNNEQFF
>TRBV19|TRBJ2-1|NA|NA
TGTGCCAGTACTAACGGTATCCCCTACAATGAGCAGTTCTTC
CASTNGIPYNEQFF
>TRBV4-1|TRBJ2-3|NA|NA
TGCGCCAGCAGCCAAGATCCCGGACTTACCACAGATACGCAGTATTTT
CASSQDPGLTTDTQYF
>TRBV5-1|TRBJ2-2|TRBD1|NA
TGCGCCAGCACCTGGGACAGGGGGTCCGGGGAGCTGTTTTTT
CASTWDRGSGELFF
>TRBV19|TRBJ1-2|NA|NA
TGTGCCAGTAGTATAACTTGGACGGGGGAGAATGGCTACACCTTC
CASSITWTGENGYTF
>TRBV6-5|TRBJ1-3|NA|NA
TGTGCCAGCAACACTAACACTGGAAACACCATATATTTT
CASNTNTGNTIYF
>TRBV24-1|TRBJ2-2|TRBD2|NA
TGTGCCACCAGTGATGGGGGACTAACCGGGGAGCTGTTTTTT
CATSDGGLTGELFF
>TRBV19|TRBJ2-3|TRBD2|NA
TGTGCCAGTAGTATACCTCGAGCCTCGGGAGGGCCCGGAGATACGCAGTATTTT
CASSIPRASGGPGDTQYF
>TRBV14|TRBJ1-4|TRBD1|NA
TGTGCCAGCAGCCGAGACAGGGGGCGATTCCTTGGTAATGAAAAACTGTTTTTT
CASSRDRGRFLGNEKLFF
>TRBV6-5|TRBJ1-6|NA|NA
TGTGCCAGCAGTTCCCTGGGGGGAAATTCACCCCTCCACTTT
CASSSLGGNSPLHF
>TRBV5-1|TRBJ2-7|TRBD1|NA
TGCGCCAGCAGCCCCGGGACAGGCTTCCACGAGCAGTACTTC
CASSPGTGFHEQYF
>TRBV2|TRBJ1-6|NA|few
TGTGCCAGCAGTCGTCAGGCAGAGATCAATTCACCCCTCCACTTT
CASSRQAEINSPLHF
>TRBV10-3|TRBJ2-1|NA|NA
TGTGCCATCAAATACTACAATGAGCAGTTCTTC
CAIKYYNEQFF
>TRBV2|TRBJ2-1|TRBD2|NA
TGTGCCAGCAGGACCGGGACTAGCGGGAGCAATGAGCAGTTCTTC
CASRTGTSGSNEQFF
>TRBV12-5|TRBJ2-7|NA|NA
TGTGCTAGTGGTTTAGTGCTCAGGGAAGGGGTGGGTGAGCAGTACTTC
CASGLVLREGVGEQYF
>TRBV6-5|TRBJ2-5|TRBD1|NA
TGTGCCAGCAGACAGGGGAACCAAGAGACCCAGTACTTC
CASRQGNQETQYF
>TRBV13|TRBJ2-7|NA|NA
TGTGCCAGCAGCTTAGGACAGGGTTCTCTCTACGAGCAGTACTTC
CASSLGQGSLYEQYF
>TRBV28|TRBJ2-1|TRBD1|NA
TGTGCCAGCACCGCGACCGGGACAGGGGGGAATGAGCAGTTCTTC
CASTATGTGGNEQFF
>TRBV10-1|TRBJ1-4|TRBD1|NA
TGCGCCAGCAGCTATGGACAGGGGGCGGCTAATGAAAAACTGTTTTTT
CASSYGQGAANEKLFF
>TRBV7-2|TRBJ2-6|NA|NA
TGTGCCAGCAGCCTTCGGGGGTCTGGGGCCAACGTCCTGACTTTC
CASSLRGSGANVLTF
>TRBV6-5|TRBJ2-7|NA|once
TGTGCCAGCAGTTACAACGGGAGATCCTACGAGCAGTACTTC
CASSYNGRSYEQYF
>TRBV6-4|TRBJ2-1|TRBD2|NA
TGTGCCAGCAGTGACTCCGGCAGCGGGGCCCGGGGTGAGCAGTTCTTC
CASSDSGSGARGEQFF
>TRBV19|TRBJ2-3|TRBD1|NA
TGTGCCAGTAGTCCTAAGGCTGGACAGGGGGTAGCAGATACGCAGTATTTT
CASSPKAGQGVADTQYF
>TRBV30|TRBJ2-5|TRBD2|NA
TGTGCCTGGAGGGGACCATCGGGAGGTGGGGAGACCCAGTACTTC
CAWRGPSGGGETQYF
>TRBV7-3|TRBJ2-2|TRBD1|NA
TGTGCCAGCAGCCCCTCCGGGACAGGGACCGGGGAGCTGTTTTTT
CASSPSGTGTGELFF
>TRBV11-3|TRBJ2-5|TRBD2|once
TGTGCCAGCAGCTACCGGGACGGGGGGGAGACCCAGTACTTC
CASSYRDGGETQYF
>TRBV3-1/TRBV3-2|TRBJ2-7|NA|NA
TGTGCCAGCAGCCAGCAAGAAGACGTCGCGGGAAAGGACTACGAGCAGTACTTC
CASSQQEDVAGKDYEQYF
>TRBV7-2|TRBJ1-1|NA|NA
TGTGCCAGCAGCTTAGGGACAGCAGCCACTGAAGCTTTCTTT
CASSLGTAATEAFF
>TRBV5-1|TRBJ2-5|TRBD2|NA
TGCGCCAGCAGCATACGGACTAGCGGGAGTTGGTGGGAGACCCAGTACTTC
CASSIRTSGSWWETQYF
>TRBV6-5|TRBJ2-3|TRBD2|NA
TGTGCCAGCAGTTACGGCGGGAGTGGAACAGATACGCAGTATTTT
CASSYGGSGTDTQYF
>TRBV5-1|TRBJ2-3|TRBD1|NA
TGCGCCAGCAGTCGAACAGGGGGCCCCCGAGATACGCAGTATTTT
CASSRTGGPRDTQYF